The 18 T cell receptor beta chains given below trace back to one sample, sequenced in a study of PD-1 blockade in mismatch repair-deficient tumors. Indicated time point: roughly ten-day in vitro stimulation with candidate mutation-associated neoantigen peptide 1. No antigen has been identified for these receptors. Data came from immunoSEQ multiplex PCR; TCRdb stores just in-frame clones and leaves some out. The profile covers 9,400 or so clones, with roughly 87% appearing a single time and approximately 15% taken by the ten largest. The starting material was cells cultured in vitro, obtained from a patient treated with pembrolizumab. The source is an adult with mismatch repair-deficient cancer.

CDR3 nucleotides: TGTGCCAGCTGGTGGAGGGACGGGGGCACAGATACGCAGTATTTT. This sequence encodes CASWWRDGGTDTQYF. V is TRBV27 and J is TRBJ2-3; maybe TRBD2 (6 bases). Trimming removed 8 bases from V and 1 base from J, with 16 bases in between. The CDR3 loop spans 15 amino acids. Germline V CDR1 and CDR2: MNHEY, SMNVEV (reference sequence).

V and J are TRBV25-1 and TRBJ2-7; no definite D call. Germline V gene lookup returns CDR1 MGHDK and CDR2 SYGVNS. The CDR3 runs 14 residues. V dropped 1 base and J dropped 2 bases, with 9 bases sitting between them. The CDR3 sequence: CASSEFVTPYEQYF. CDR3 in DNA: TGTGCCAGCAGTGAATTTGTCACCCCCTACGAGCAGTACTTC.

The chain joins TRBV29-1 to TRBJ2-2, with unresolved D. Trimming stripped 5 bases from V and 3 bases from J, with 7 bases between. Germline CDR1 and CDR2: SQVTM and ANQGSEA. The CDR3 consists of 12 residues. CDR3 amino acids: CSVLPYTGELFF. In DNA, the CDR3 is TGCAGCGTTCTGCCTTACACCGGGGAGCTGTTTTTT.

The chain combines TRBV7-9 with TRBJ2-7; TRBD1 aligns across 7 bases. The germline V gene encodes CDR1 SEHNR and CDR2 FQNEAQ (reference sequence). The CDR3 consists of 14 residues. With 8 bases clipped from V and 0 bases from J, the junction kept 7 bases outside the gene matches. The CDR3 DNA sequence: TGTGCCAGCGGACAGGTTAGGAGCTCCTACGAGCAGTACTTC. Translated, it gives CASGQVRSSYEQYF.

The chain links TRBV30 to TRBJ2-2; either TRBD1 or TRBD2 may fit D (5 bases each). Germline V gene data show CDR1 as GTSNPN and CDR2 as SVGIG (reference sequence). Trimming removed 1 base from V and 7 bases from J, with 16 bases in between. CDR3 length: 15 residues. CDR3 bases: TGTGCCTGGAGTGCATGGGATACGGGGCACGGGGAGCTGTTTTTT. As protein: CAWSAWDTGHGELFF. Supplemented by reference TRBV30 and TRBJ2-2, the full variable domain reads SQTIHQWPATLVQPVGSPLSLECTVEGTSNPNLYWYRQAAGRGLQLLFYSVGIGQISSEVPQNLSASRPQDRQFILSSKKLLLSDSGFYLCAWSAWDTGHGELFFGEGSRLTVL.

The chain recombines TRBV2 with TRBJ2-7; 10 bases agree with TRBD1. Germline lookup yields CDR1 SNHLY and CDR2 FYNNEI. Trimming at V came to 6 bases and at J to 2 bases, leaving 4 bases not matched to a gene. The CDR3 spans 14 residues. CDR3 nucleotides: TGTGCCAGCAGAGAGACAGGGGGCACCTACGAGCAGTACTTC. This encodes CASRETGGTYEQYF.

This chain connects TRBV27 to TRBJ2-7, with 9 bases matching TRBD1. V was pared by 5 bases and J by 4 bases, with 15 bases of the junction left unmatched. The CDR3 is made up of 17 amino acids. The germline V gene has CDR1 MNHEY and CDR2 SMNVEV (reference sequence). As DNA, the CDR3 is TGTGCCAGCAGTCAGACAGGGGGATTGGGGCCGGGTTACGAGCAGTACTTC. Encoded protein: CASSQTGGLGPGYEQYF.

The V and J genes are TRBV7-2 and TRBJ1-1; no clear D. Germline loops: CDR1 SGHTA, CDR2 FQGNSA. Trimming left V 1 base short and J 4 bases short, with 10 bases between. This CDR3 region has 14 residues. This chain's CDR3 is CASSLGWGGTEAFF. CDR3 sequence (DNA): TGTGCCAGCAGCTTAGGGTGGGGAGGCACTGAAGCTTTCTTT.

The CDR3 DNA reads TGTGCCAGCAGTTTAGGTCCAGGGACAAACACTGAAGCTTTCTTT. It yields the protein CASSLGPGTNTEAFF. V is TRBV27 and J is TRBJ1-1; tentatively, D is TRBD1 (6 bases). V was trimmed by 2 bases and J by 2 bases, leaving 12 bases between them. This CDR3 is built from 15 residues. Germline V lookup: CDR1 MNHEY, CDR2 SMNVEV (reference sequence).

The J gene is TRBJ2-3, the V gene TRBV5-1; no clear D. V lost 4 bases and J lost 0, with 12 bases in between. The CDR3 runs 15 residues. Germline lookup yields CDR1 SGHRS and CDR2 YFSETQ. In nucleotides, the CDR3 is TGCGCCAGCAGCCCTAGGACGTTTAGCACAGATACGCAGTATTTT. Translation gives CASSPRTFSTDTQYF.

The chain carries TRBV10-3 and TRBJ1-3; D is uncertain. V shed 6 bases and J shed 1 base, with 7 bases lying between them. Germline V CDR1 and CDR2: ENHRY, SYGVKD. This CDR3 region has 13 residues. The chain's CDR3 is CAIRTSSGNTIYF. CDR3 DNA: TGTGCCATCAGGACCTCATCTGGAAACACCATATATTTT.

The V gene is TRBV28, the J gene TRBJ2-6; D remains unclear. This CDR3 comprises 17 residues. The germline V gene encodes CDR1 MDHEN and CDR2 SYDVKM. Trimming cost V 7 bases and J 0 bases, with 16 bases left between them. CDR3 bases: TGTGCCAGCAAAGGTCACGCAGTTTCCTCTGGGGCCAACGTCCTGACTTTC. It encodes CASKGHAVSSGANVLTF.

CDR3: CASASDGSSYNEQFF. The CDR3 coding sequence is TGTGCCAGCGCCTCGGACGGGTCTTCCTACAATGAGCAGTTCTTC. The chain joins TRBV27 to TRBJ2-1, with D hard to call. Germline CDR1 and CDR2: MNHEY and SMNVEV (reference sequence). The CDR3 is 15 residues long. Trimming took off 8 bases at V and 1 base at J, with 15 bases between the two ends.

The gene calls are TRBV14 and TRBJ1-3; D is unresolved. Germline CDR1 is SGHDN and CDR2 is FVKESK. This CDR3 is built from 21 residues. V dropped 1 base and J dropped 0 bases, with 25 bases sitting between them. CDR3 protein: CASSQVIIRSYWRSSGNTIYF. The CDR3 DNA is TGTGCCAGCAGCCAAGTAATTATAAGAAGCTATTGGCGGAGCTCTGGAAACACCATATATTTT.

In this sample, this clone turned up once. The chain employs TRBV19 and TRBJ1-2; 9 bases line up with TRBD1. The CDR3 has 12 residues. Per germline, CDR1 LNHDA and CDR2 SQIVND (reference sequence). J was trimmed by 4 bases and V by 9 bases; bases with no gene match: 3. DNA for the CDR3: TGTGCCAGCACAGGGGGCGTCTATGGCTACACCTTC. It yields the protein CASTGGVYGYTF.

The V gene is TRBV7-9, the J gene TRBJ2-5, with 8 bases identical to TRBD2. The DNA end is a closer match to TRBJ2-7, so the J assignment may be wrong. CDR1 is SEHNR, CDR2 FQNEAQ, per germline (reference sequence). The CDR3 runs to 15 residues. In DNA, the CDR3 is TGTGCCAGCAGCTCGCCTCCGCGGGGGGCCTACGAGCAGTACTTC. This translates into CASSSPPRGAYEQYF.

The rearrangement links TRBV27 to TRBJ2-7; D may correspond to TRBD1 or TRBD2 (7 bases each). The CDR3 runs to 12 residues. Trimming removed 6 bases at V and 7 bases at J, with 13 bases between. Germline loops: CDR1 MNHEY, CDR2 SMNVEV (reference sequence). The CDR3 protein is CASSTRGGEQYF. In nucleotides, the CDR3 is TGTGCCAGCAGCACCAGGGGGGGGGAGCAGTACTTC.

CDR3 region: CASSLLPRQGEVSTDTQYF. For the CDR3, the DNA is TGTGCCAGCAGCCTCCTTCCTAGACAGGGAGAGGTGAGCACAGATACGCAGTATTTT. The V and J genes are TRBV7-7 and TRBJ2-3; 7 bases map to TRBD1. The CDR3 runs 19 residues. V trimming: 5 bases; J trimming: 0 bases; junction bases outside the gene matches: 17. Germline CDR1 is SSHAT and CDR2 is FNYEAQ (reference sequence).